Below, 30 T cell receptor beta chains from the same sample are listed, as sequenced in a study of T cells in women clearing cervical HPV infection. Assay: immunoSEQ multiplex PCR; the TCRdb copy retains only in-frame clones and omits some. The repertoire table contains roughly 35,000 clones. The material sequenced was blood buffy coat. These receptors came from a woman between 18 and 70 years old with a cervical HPV16 infection that either progressed to CIN3+ or cleared (not recorded which).

Concerning this clone: The read terminates 3 residues before the CDR3 end, so the remaining end is supplied by the germline J gene. The V gene is TRBV7-2, the J gene TRBJ1-2; D unclear. The V gene's germline CDR1 is SGHTA and CDR2 FQGNSA. The CDR3 extends over 15 amino acids. The covered CDR3 bases are TGTGCCAGCAGCTTAGTACTGGACTCCTACAATGAC. This translates into CASSLVLDSYND. The complete CDR3 protein is CASSLVLDSYNDYTF.

Details on this clone: The DNA ends 3 residues before the CDR3 does, and the rest of the CDR3 is filled in from the germline J gene. This chain connects TRBV19 to TRBJ2-4; 7 bases map to TRBD1. Germline CDR1 is LNHDA and CDR2 is SQIVND (reference sequence). The CDR3 runs to 10 residues. Partial CDR3 DNA: TGTGCCGTACAGGGGAATGGT. Translated: CAVQGNG. The entire CDR3 is CAVQGNGQYF.

On this clone: The observed sequence ends 3 residues before the CDR3 terminus, with the missing tail filled in from the germline J gene. The rearrangement joins TRBV19 to TRBJ1-2, with 7 bases that match TRBD1. The CDR3 extends over 14 amino acids. Germline V gives CDR1 LNHDA, CDR2 SQIVND (reference sequence). This CDR3 is CASSIGQGTYDYTF. CDR3 bases read: TGTGCCAGTAGTATAGGACAGGGAACCTACGAC.

Regarding this clone: The CDR3 goes on 3 residues after the read ends, and that part is filled in from the germline J gene. This chain links TRBV20-1 with TRBJ1-6; 7 positions agree with TRBD1. The CDR3 sequence is 13 residues long. V shed 2 bases and J 7 bases; nucleotides not matched to a gene: 2. Germline V gene lookup returns CDR1 DFQATT and CDR2 SNEGSKA (reference sequence). CDR3 in amino acids: CSARRDSNSPLHF. The CDR3 DNA, read in part, is TGCAGTGCTAGACGGGACAGCAATTCACCC.

The CDR3 loop is CSARVLASQPQHF. CDR3 DNA (partial): TGCAGTGCTAGAGTGTTGGCTAGCCAGCCC. V usage is TRBV20-1 and J usage is TRBJ1-5; D call uncertain. The sequence runs out 3 residues before the end of the CDR3; the remainder is reconstructed from the germline J gene. Germline CDR1 is DFQATT and CDR2 is SNEGSKA (reference sequence). The CDR3 loop spans 13 amino acids. The germline V and J ends were trimmed by 1 base and 7 bases, with 11 bases remaining between them.

Notes on this clone: The read terminates 3 residues before the CDR3 end, so the remaining end is supplied by the germline J gene. The chain joins TRBV7-2 to TRBJ2-7; 9 nucleotides agree with TRBD2. Germline values: CDR1 SGHTA, CDR2 FQGNSA. The V and J ends lost 4 bases and 5 bases, in that order; junction bases with no gene match: 6. There are 14 residues in the CDR3. The covered CDR3 bases are TGTGCCAGCAGCTCGCGGGGGGGCTGGGACGAG. Translated: CASSSRGGWDE. In full, the CDR3 reads CASSSRGGWDEQYF.

With respect to this clone: The read is 3 residues too short to cover the CDR3 end, so that end is filled in from the germline J gene. The rearrangement uses TRBV19 and TRBJ2-7; no definite D call. V gave up 0 bases and J gave up 0 bases, with 6 bases separating them. The CDR3 sequence is 14 residues long. Looked up from germline, CDR1 is LNHDA and CDR2 is SQIVND (reference sequence). CDR3 region: CASSIDRSSYEQYF. The part of the CDR3 DNA that was read is TGTGCCAGTAGTATAGACAGGAGCTCCTACGAG. Using reference TRBV19 and TRBJ2-7 for the parts outside the CDR3, the full variable domain is DGGITQSPKYLFRKEGQNVTLSCEQNLNHDAMYWYRQDPGQGLRLIYYSQIVNDFQKGDIAEGYSVSREKKESFPLTVTSAQKNPTAFYLCASSIDRSSYEQYFGPGTRLTVT.

Comments on this clone: The read gets to within 3 residues of the CDR3 end, and the germline J gene fills in the rest. The chain carries TRBV29-1 and TRBJ2-3; D might be TRBD2 (6 bases). Germline assignment: CDR1 SQVTM and CDR2 ANQGSEA. The length of the CDR3 is 14 residues. CDR3 protein: CSVEGGVWRGAQYF. Partial CDR3 DNA: TGCAGCGTTGAGGGCGGGGTTTGGCGAGGGGCG.

The DNA read from the CDR3 is TGCAGCGTGGACAGGGCCAACAATGAG. As protein: CSVDRANNE. The whole CDR3 sequence reads CSVDRANNEQFF. This chain connects TRBV29-1 to TRBJ2-1; TRBD1 matches at 8 bases. The read falls 3 residues short of the CDR3 end, and the missing part is taken from the germline J gene. Germline CDR1 SQVTM, CDR2 ANQGSEA. The CDR3 loop spans 12 amino acids. V gave up 6 bases and J gave up 5 bases; unmatched junction bases: 3.

As for this clone: From the germline J gene comes the end of the CDR3, since the read stops 3 residues before it. The chain combines TRBV6-1 with TRBJ2-7; TRBD1 matches at 10 bases. This CDR3 comprises 15 residues. The V segment lost 4 bases and the J segment 3 bases; nucleotides outside the gene matches: 6. CDR1 is MNHNS, CDR2 SASEGT, per germline. CDR3 region: CASSAWTGGVYEQYF. CDR3 DNA (partial): TGTGCCAGCAGTGCCTGGACAGGGGGAGTCTACGAG.

In regard to this clone: Sequencing ends 3 residues short of the CDR3 end; the germline J gene provides the rest. The chain couples TRBV7-8 to TRBJ2-3, with TRBD2 matching over 10 bases. The CDR3 runs to 18 residues. Unmatched junction bases numbered 14, after V lost 5 bases and J lost 3 bases. The V gene's germline CDR1 is SGHVS and CDR2 FQNEAQ. CDR3 sequence: CASSPVSGGGHTTDTQYF. Partial CDR3 DNA: TGTGCCAGCAGCCCCGTGAGCGGGGGGGGGCATACTACAGATACG.

Note on this clone: Coverage ceases 3 residues before the CDR3 finishes, and the germline J gene fills in the end. The chain carries TRBV7-7 and TRBJ2-7; 13 bases align to TRBD2. Germline V CDR1 and CDR2: SSHAT, FNYEAQ (reference sequence). The CDR3 consists of 14 residues. V gave up 5 bases and J gave up 6 bases; unmatched junction bases: 4. This chain's CDR3 is CASSPGLAGSEQYF. Partial CDR3 DNA: TGTGCCAGCAGCCCGGGACTAGCGGGGAGCGAG.

As regards this clone: The read is 3 residues too short to cover the CDR3 end, so that end is filled in from the germline J gene. V gene TRBV7-2 combines with J gene TRBJ1-1; D might be TRBD1 (5 bases). Trimming pared 6 bases from V and 4 bases from J, leaving 18 bases between. Germline CDR1 reads SGHTA; CDR2 reads FQGNSA. CDR3 length: 15 amino acids. The part of the CDR3 DNA that was read is TGTGCCAGCAGAATAGGGTCCGGGGGAGGCACTGAA. Protein product: CASRIGSGGGTE. The full CDR3 protein reads CASRIGSGGGTEAFF.

Concerning this clone: The CDR3 is cut off 3 residues early in the read; its end comes from the germline J gene. The chain uses TRBV7-2 and TRBJ1-2; D unresolved. CDR1 and CDR2 from the germline V gene are SGHTA and FQGNSA. The CDR3 loop spans 14 amino acids. The CDR3 DNA, read in part, is TGTGCCAGCAGCTTAATTGGGTTTACAGATACC. Protein product: CASSLIGFTDT. The full-length CDR3 reads as CASSLIGFTDTYTF.

As to this clone: The read terminates 3 residues ahead of where the CDR3 ends, so the germline J gene completes it. The J gene is TRBJ1-2, the V gene TRBV7-8; D call uncertain. The CDR3 length is 14 residues. Germline CDR1 SGHVS, CDR2 FQNEAQ. Incomplete CDR3 DNA: TGTGCCAGCAGCCCCGGACTAGCGGCCTACGAC. It codes for CASSPGLAAYD. In full, the CDR3 reads CASSPGLAAYDYTF.

A word on this clone: One end of the junction is discordant with germline, which a read error may explain. The CDR3 goes on 3 residues after the read ends, and that part is filled in from the germline J gene. Other DNA sequences in the sample encode the same CDR3. V gene TRBV7-6 combines with J gene TRBJ1-3, with 9 bases matching TRBD1. Germline V CDR1 and CDR2: SGHVS, FNYEAQ. There are 16 residues in the CDR3. The DNA read from the CDR3 is TGTGCCAGCAGCTCGGGACAGGGCCTATCGGGAAACACG. It encodes CASSSGQGLSGNT. The whole CDR3 sequence is CASSSGQGLSGNTIYF.

Concerning this clone itself: The read halts 3 residues ahead of the CDR3 end, with the missing end drawn from the germline J gene. Other DNA variants within this sample encode the same CDR3. The chain couples TRBV5-1 to TRBJ1-2; 8 nucleotides line up with TRBD1. Germline trimming cut 6 bases from V and 2 bases from J; bases unmatched to any gene: 9. Germline-derived CDR1 and CDR2 are SGHRS and YFSETQ. The CDR3 covers 15 residues. Partial CDR3 DNA: TGCGCCAGCAACTACGGACAGGGAGGAAACTATGGC. As protein: CASNYGQGGNYG. The full CDR3 is CASNYGQGGNYGYTF.

As regards this clone: The read comes to an end 3 residues before the CDR3 does, leaving the germline J gene to fill in the end. The V gene is TRBV7-8, the J gene TRBJ2-1, with 9 bases identical to TRBD2. Per germline, CDR1 SGHVS and CDR2 FQNEAQ. The length of the CDR3 is 16 residues. J gave up 4 bases and V 5 bases, and 9 bases lay outside the gene matches. The sequenced part of the CDR3 DNA is TGTGCCAGCAGCCCCCTGGCGGGGGGGCTTTACAATGAG. It codes for CASSPLAGGLYNE. The entire CDR3 sequence reads CASSPLAGGLYNEQFF.

In the case of this clone: The read falls 3 residues short of the CDR3 end, and the missing part is taken from the germline J gene. This rearrangement joins TRBV5-5 to TRBJ1-2; TRBD1 might be the D (6 bases). The CDR3 contains 13 residues. CDR1 is SGHKS and CDR2 is YYEKEE in the germline V gene (reference sequence). The sequenced part of the CDR3 DNA is TGTGCCAGCAGCTTGGAACAGGGAAGCGGC. Protein sequence: CASSLEQGSG. The CDR3 reads in full as CASSLEQGSGYTF.

About this clone itself: The read halts 3 residues ahead of the CDR3 end, with the missing end drawn from the germline J gene. The chain recombines TRBV20-1 with TRBJ1-1; 7 nucleotides align to TRBD1. Trimming removed 1 base from V and 7 bases from J; junction bases left unmatched: 3. Germline CDR1 DFQATT, CDR2 SNEGSKA (reference sequence). The length of the CDR3 is 12 residues. CDR3 region: CSARGTGLEAFF. The DNA read from the CDR3 is TGCAGTGCTAGAGGGACAGGACTTGAA.

As regards this clone: The read ends 3 residues shy of where the CDR3 ends; the end is completed using the germline J gene. V is TRBV20-1 and J is TRBJ2-1, with 9 bases fitting TRBD1. The CDR3 consists of 13 residues. The germline CDR1 and CDR2 sequences are DFQATT and SNEGSKA (reference sequence). With 6 bases clipped from V and 7 bases from J, the junction kept 7 bases outside the gene matches. CDR3 DNA, as far as it was read: TGCAGTGCAGGCCGGACAGGGGAAAATGAG. Protein product: CSAGRTGENE. The whole CDR3 sequence reads CSAGRTGENEQFF.

On this clone itself: Sequencing ends 3 residues short of the CDR3 end; the germline J gene provides the rest. The V and J genes are TRBV6-1 and TRBJ2-3; 7 bases map to TRBD2. V dropped 3 bases and J dropped 3; count of bases not matched to a gene: 6. The CDR3 is made up of 15 amino acids. Germline CDR1 is MNHNS and CDR2 is SASEGT. CDR3 sequence reads: CASSELGGRTDTQYF. CDR3 DNA (partial): TGTGCCAGCAGTGAGTTGGGGGGGAGGACAGATACG.

This chain's CDR3 is CSVVSGGDPGETAFF. CDR3 DNA, as far as it was read: TGCAGCGTTGTTTCGGGGGGCGATCCGGGGGAGACC. V is TRBV29-1 and J is TRBJ1-1, with D possibly matching TRBD1 (6 bases). Read data end 3 residues before the CDR3 end; the end is taken from the germline J gene. CDR1 and CDR2 (germline): SQVTM, ANQGSEA. The CDR3 has 15 amino acids.

Regarding this clone: The DNA ends 3 residues before the CDR3 does, and the rest of the CDR3 is filled in from the germline J gene. The chain is built from TRBV28 and TRBJ2-5, with 8 nucleotides matching TRBD1. Germline-derived CDR1 and CDR2 are MDHEN and SYDVKM. The junction had 3 bases not matched to a gene; V was cut back by 1 base and J by 2 bases. This CDR3 comprises 15 residues. The part of the CDR3 DNA that was read is TGTGCCAGCAGTTTATACAGGGGGAGGCAAGAGACC. Its translation: CASSLYRGRQET. The entire CDR3 protein reads CASSLYRGRQETQYF.

To note about this clone: The read finishes 3 residues shy of the CDR3 end, and the germline J gene is used to complete it. The chain employs TRBV6-1 and TRBJ2-4; 9 positions agree with TRBD1. The CDR3 extends over 15 amino acids. Germline lookup yields CDR1 MNHNS and CDR2 SASEGT. The CDR3 loop reads CASSGTGALNQPQYF. Incomplete CDR3 DNA: TGTGCCAGCAGTGGGACAGGGGCCCTCAATCAGCCT.

The CDR3 spells CASSLVSSPLHF. The sequenced part of the CDR3 DNA is TGTGCCAGCAGTTTAGTCTCCTCACCC. This chain links TRBV28 with TRBJ1-6; D gene unclear. The read terminates 3 residues before the CDR3 end, so the remaining end is supplied by the germline J gene. The V end lost 2 bases, the J end lost 10 bases, and 6 bases lay between the germline ends. This CDR3 spans 12 amino acids. Per germline, CDR1 MDHEN and CDR2 SYDVKM.

Concerning this clone itself: The CDR3 extends 3 residues past the end of the read, so its final part is completed from the germline J gene. The V gene is TRBV6-1, the J gene TRBJ2-7; D possibly corresponds to TRBD1 (6 bases). Trimming cost V 4 bases and J 2 bases, with 15 bases left between them. The germline V gene encodes CDR1 MNHNS and CDR2 SASEGT. The CDR3 has 15 residues. The CDR3 DNA, read in part, is TGTGCCAGCAGTGGGGGGACATCCGTCCCCTACGAG. Amino acid sequence: CASSGGTSVPYE. The full CDR3 reads CASSGGTSVPYEQYF.

Points on this clone: Read data end 3 residues before the CDR3 end; the end is taken from the germline J gene. J is TRBJ2-3 and V is TRBV6-4; 9 bases align to TRBD2. The CDR3 is made up of 14 amino acids. The germline V gene has CDR1 MRHNA and CDR2 SNTAGT. The V and J ends lost 4 bases and 1 base, in that order; junction bases with no gene match: 0. Partial CDR3 DNA: TGTGCCAGCAGTGTAGCGGGGGGCACAGATACG. Encoded protein: CASSVAGGTDT. From start to end, the CDR3 is CASSVAGGTDTQYF.

For this clone: From the germline J gene comes the end of the CDR3, since the read stops 3 residues before it. This chain uses TRBV19 with TRBJ1-2; D might be TRBD1 (5 bases). This CDR3 contains 14 residues. From germline, CDR1 is LNHDA and CDR2 SQIVND (reference sequence). CDR3 DNA (partial): TGTGCCAGTAGGCCTAGCGGGGGTACAGATACC. Translating it yields CASRPSGGTDT. The whole CDR3 protein is CASRPSGGTDTYTF. Full variable domain (missing parts from reference TRBV19 and TRBJ1-2): DGGITQSPKYLFRKEGQNVTLSCEQNLNHDAMYWYRQDPGQGLRLIYYSQIVNDFQKGDIAEGYSVSREKKESFPLTVTSAQKNPTAFYLCASRPSGGTDTYTFGSGTRLTVV.

Comments on this clone: The read ends 3 residues before the CDR3 terminus; that terminus is restored from the germline J gene. J is TRBJ2-7 and V is TRBV7-2; D remains ambiguous. CDR1 is SGHTA, CDR2 FQGNSA, per germline. CDR3 size: 12 residues. V gave up 2 bases and J gave up 4 bases, with 6 bases separating them. The CDR3: CASSLSSYEQYF. The CDR3 bases that were read are TGTGCCAGCAGCTTAAGCTCATACGAG.